A single sample gave rise to the 27 T cell receptor beta chains below, sequenced in a study of human T cells and chemical hapten exposure. This sample's time point: pre-sensitization, week 0. The treatment is: therapeutic diphenylcyclopropenone sensitization with weekly scalp DPC. Via MiXCR, TCRdb re-called the RACE reads, giving one row per CDR3 protein. Of 300,000 to 450,000 distinct CDR3 sequences in the sample, 4% to 6% were seen once. The material was whole blood, obtained in connection with sensitization to the hapten diphenylcyclopropenone (DPC). These receptors were obtained from a woman between 45 and 65 years old with alopecia areata. Some clones in this sample may be carry-over from other donors' samples.

The chain is built from TRBV11-2 and TRBJ2-1, with 8 bases fitting TRBD1. Germline V gene sequence: CDR1 SGHAT, CDR2 FQNNGV. The V gene end was trimmed by 5 bases and the J gene end by 8 bases; junction bases not matched to a gene: 8. There are 14 residues in the CDR3. Written as DNA, the CDR3 is TGTGCCAGCAGCCCCATGACAGGGGACTATGAGCAGTTCTTC. This sequence encodes CASSPMTGDYEQFF.

The V and J genes are TRBV6-5 and TRBJ1-6; 7 bases map to TRBD1. After removal of 2 bases from V and 9 bases from J, the junction contained 10 bases not matched to a gene. The germline V gene encodes CDR1 MNHEY and CDR2 SVGAGI. There are 16 residues in the CDR3. CDR3 sequence reads: CASSYPSTGKGSPLHF. The CDR3 nucleotides read TGTGCCAGCAGTTACCCATCGACAGGGAAGGGTTCACCCCTCCACTTT.

This rearrangement joins TRBV18 to TRBJ2-5; TRBD1 might be the D (6 bases). Germline V gene lookup returns CDR1 KGHSH and CDR2 LQKENI. V was trimmed by 4 bases and J by 2 bases, leaving 14 bases between them. The CDR3 has 15 amino acids. The chain's CDR3 is CASSLIGTLQETQYF. CDR3 bases: TGTGCCAGCTCACTTATCGGGACATTACAAGAGACCCAGTACTTC.

This clonotype was detected many times. J is TRBJ1-3 and V is TRBV4-1, with a tentative D call TRBD1 (5 bases). CDR1 and CDR2 from the germline V gene are MGHRA and YSYEKL. The CDR3 has 16 amino acids. Trimming took 2 bases from V and 8 from J, leaving 19 bases between them. DNA of the CDR3: TGCGCCAGCAGCCAACCCTGGGACCGGTCAATACACACCATATATTTT. It codes for CASSQPWDRSIHTIYF.

The CDR3 DNA reads TGCGCCAGCAGCCGAACGACAGGGGGCGATTATGGCTACACCTTC. Its translation: CASSRTTGGDYGYTF. The V and J genes are TRBV4-1 and TRBJ1-2, with 10 nucleotides matching TRBD1. Trimming cost V 4 bases and J 5 bases; bases outside gene matches: 7. Germline assignment: CDR1 MGHRA and CDR2 YSYEKL. The CDR3 is 15 residues long.

This clonotype was recorded many times. The chain has TRBV3-1 and TRBJ1-2; D is uncertain. The CDR3 totals 12 residues. Looked up from germline, CDR1 is LGHDT and CDR2 is YNNKEL (reference sequence). The V and J ends lost 1 base and 7 bases respectively, with 7 bases between them. This CDR3 reads CASSQAAGGYTF. As DNA, the CDR3 is TGTGCCAGCAGCCAAGCTGCGGGTGGCTACACCTTC.

This clonotype was counted a few times. This chain connects TRBV5-4 to TRBJ2-5, with D hard to call. Germline V lookup: CDR1 SGHNT, CDR2 YYREEE (reference sequence). Trimming shortened V by 4 bases and J by 3 bases, and 10 bases separated the two germline ends. The CDR3 is 13 amino acids. The CDR3 is CASSRPREETQYF. In DNA, the CDR3 is TGTGCCAGCAGCCGTCCGCGAGAAGAGACCCAGTACTTC.

This clonotype has ten or more counts. The chain recombines TRBV7-2 with TRBJ2-3; either TRBD1 or TRBD2 may supply D (5 bases each). Germline lookup yields CDR1 SGHTA and CDR2 FQGNSA. The CDR3 contains 15 residues. V was cut by 5 bases and J by 2 bases, with 14 bases left in between. CDR3 bases: TGTGCCAGCAGCCCCCGACAGCGGCCCACAGATACGCAGTATTTT. This codes for CASSPRQRPTDTQYF.

This clonotype was detected many times. The rearrangement uses TRBV11-2 and TRBJ2-2; the D is unclear. Germline V gene data show CDR1 as SGHAT and CDR2 as FQNNGV. The CDR3 is made up of 15 amino acids. Trimming pared 0 bases from V and 4 bases from J, leaving 9 bases between. In nucleotides, the CDR3 is TGTGCCAGCAGCTTAGAGGCAGGTGGCACCGGGGAGCTGTTTTTT. Its translation is CASSLEAGGTGELFF.

This clonotype has a count of ten or more. The chain is built from TRBV20-1 and TRBJ1-2, with no clear D. Germline CDR1 and CDR2: DFQATT and SNEGSKA (reference sequence). The CDR3 covers 11 residues. Trimming took off 2 bases at V and 6 bases at J, with 7 bases between the two ends. CDR3 amino acids: CSARSGDGYTF. CDR3 nucleotide sequence: TGCAGTGCTAGAAGCGGGGATGGCTACACCTTC.

This chain uses TRBV25-1 with TRBJ2-3; 9 bases align to TRBD1. CDR1 is MGHDK and CDR2 is SYGVNS in the germline V gene. The CDR3 extends over 13 amino acids. Germline trimming cut 4 bases from V and 4 bases from J; bases unmatched to any gene: 0. This CDR3 reads CASSGTGADTQYF. The CDR3 DNA is TGTGCCAGCAGTGGGACAGGGGCAGATACGCAGTATTTT.

CDR3 protein: CAWREGGTDTQYF. CDR3 nucleotide sequence: TGTGCCTGGCGAGAGGGTGGCACAGATACGCAGTATTTT. The chain combines TRBV30 with TRBJ2-3, with D maybe TRBD2 (5 bases). The CDR3 runs 13 residues. V was clipped by 5 bases and J by 1 base, with 10 bases between them. Germline CDR1 is GTSNPN and CDR2 is SVGIG (reference sequence).

In regard to this clonotype: Just one base apart from a much larger clone, this may be a read error. The chain is built from TRBV5-1 and TRBJ1-1; tentative D call: TRBD1 (5 bases). Germline lookup yields CDR1 SGHRS and CDR2 YFSETQ. The CDR3 runs 14 residues. This CDR3 is CASSVAGRGTEAYF. The CDR3 region has the DNA TGCGCCAGCAGCGTCGCTGGTCGGGGCACTGAAGCTTACTTT. The full variable domain, rest sourced from reference TRBV5-1 and TRBJ1-1, is KAGVTQTPRYLIKTRGQQVTLSCSPISGHRSVSWYQQTPGQGLQFLFEYFSETQRNKGNFPGRFSGRQFSNSRSEMNVSTLELGDSALYLCASSVAGRGTEAYFGQGTRLTVV.

In this sample, this clonotype turned up a few times. The chain links TRBV7-9 to TRBJ2-6, with 9 bases aligning to TRBD1. The CDR3 totals 17 residues. V shed 10 bases, J shed 0 bases, and the junction held 10 bases outside the gene matches. Germline loops: CDR1 SEHNR, CDR2 FQNEAQ (reference sequence). CDR3 amino acids: CATEGTGRLSGANVLTF. The CDR3 coding sequence is TGTGCCACTGAAGGGACAGGGCGACTCTCTGGGGCCAACGTCCTGACTTTC.

This clonotype was seen ten or more times. The chain links TRBV11-2 to TRBJ2-3; the match to TRBD2 covers 12 bases. Trimming at V came to 5 bases and at J to 3 bases, leaving 6 bases not matched to a gene. CDR1 is SGHAT and CDR2 is FQNNGV in the germline V gene. This CDR3 is 16 amino acids long. Here the CDR3 DNA reads TGTGCCAGCAGCCGTCGGACTAGCGGGATAACAGATACGCAGTATTTT. It translates to CASSRRTSGITDTQYF. Looking up the rest from reference TRBV11-2 and TRBJ2-3 gives the full variable domain: EAGVAQSPRYKIIEKRQSVAFWCNPISGHATLYWYQQILGQGPKLLIQFQNNGVVDDSQLPKDRFSAERLKGVDSTLKIQPAKLEDSAVYLCASSRRTSGITDTQYFGPGTRLTVL.

This clonotype was seen repeatedly, ten times or more. V and J are TRBV7-8 and TRBJ2-6; no clear D gene. The germline V and J ends were trimmed by 4 bases and 0 bases, with 4 bases remaining between them. Germline V gives CDR1 SGHVS, CDR2 FQNEAQ. This CDR3 is built from 14 residues. The CDR3 here is CASSYGSGANVLTF. The CDR3 DNA sequence: TGTGCCAGCAGCTATGGCTCTGGGGCCAACGTCCTGACTTTC.

A note on this clonotype: Just one base apart from a much larger clone, this may be a read error. The chain carries TRBV12-3 or TRBV12-4 and TRBJ1-2, with no clear D. There are 13 residues in the CDR3. Trimming left V 5 bases short and J 8 bases short, with 15 bases between. The chain's CDR3 is CASSAGPSKGYTF. Here the CDR3 DNA reads TGTGCCAGCAGTGCCGGGCCCTCGAAAGGCTACACCTTC.

The V and J genes are TRBV30 and TRBJ1-4; TRBD1 matches at 7 bases. Germline trimming cut 2 bases from V and 5 bases from J; bases unmatched to any gene: 5. This CDR3 is built from 14 residues. Germline V gene sequence: CDR1 GTSNPN, CDR2 SVGIG (reference sequence). CDR3 DNA sequence: TGTGCCTGGAGTTTGACAGGGCTAAATGAAAAACTGTTTTTT. Protein sequence: CAWSLTGLNEKLFF.

This clonotype was found a few times. The chain couples TRBV29-1 to TRBJ1-1; a possible D gene is TRBD1 (5 bases). This CDR3 is 14 amino acids long. Deletions cut 4 bases from V and 1 base from J, with 13 bases between. Germline V CDR1 and CDR2: SQVTM, ANQGSEA. CDR3 sequence reads: CSVGGFRTNTEAFF. CDR3 nucleotide sequence: TGCAGCGTTGGGGGGTTTAGGACGAACACTGAAGCTTTCTTT. Filled out from reference TRBV29-1 and TRBJ1-1, the complete variable domain reads SAVISQKPSRDICQRGTSLTIQCQVDSQVTMMFWYRQQPGQSLTLIATANQGSEATYESGFVIDKFPISRPNLTFSTLTVSNMSPEDSSIYLCSVGGFRTNTEAFFGQGTRLTVV.

The sample holds many counts of this clonotype. As DNA, the CDR3 is TGTGCCAGCAGCTCAGGGCAAGGTGTGAGATCACCCCTCCACTTT. Amino acid sequence: CASSSGQGVRSPLHF. This chain links TRBV13 with TRBJ1-6; D is perhaps TRBD1 (5 bases). The CDR3 has 15 amino acids. V was shortened by 4 bases and J by 10 bases, with 17 bases between the two germline ends. Germline V gene sequence: CDR1 PRHDT, CDR2 FYEKMQ (reference sequence). Using reference TRBV13 and TRBJ1-6 for the parts outside the CDR3, the full variable domain is AAGVIQSPRHLIKEKRETATLKCYPIPRHDTVYWYQQGPGQDPQFLISFYEKMQSDKGSIPDRFSAQQFSDYHSELNMSSLELGDSALYFCASSSGQGVRSPLHFGNGTRLTVT.

Only a few counts were recorded for this clonotype. This chain links TRBV3-1 with TRBJ2-7; D gene uncertain. The CDR3 covers 13 residues. V dropped 2 bases and J dropped 6 bases, with 11 bases sitting between them. Per germline, CDR1 LGHDT and CDR2 YNNKEL (reference sequence). The CDR3 is CASSQLQSIEQYF. CDR3 bases: TGTGCCAGCAGCCAACTTCAGTCGATCGAGCAGTACTTC.

This clonotype occurred many times. The CDR3 DNA sequence: TGTGCCAGCAGGGACAAGACTAACTATGGCTACACCTTC. This codes for CASRDKTNYGYTF. The gene calls are TRBV9 and TRBJ1-2; weak D call: TRBD1 (5 bases). The CDR3 runs 13 residues. Deletions cut 5 bases from V and 0 bases from J, with 8 bases between. Germline CDR1 and CDR2: SGDLS and YYNGEE.

This clonotype was seen a handful of times. This chain links TRBV3-1 with TRBJ1-1; 7 bases line up with TRBD1. Losses at the gene ends were 4 bases for V and 5 bases for J; bases not matched to a gene: 7. Germline loops: CDR1 LGHDT, CDR2 YNNKEL (reference sequence). This CDR3 is built from 14 residues. CDR3 residues: CASSLQGGGTEAFF. As DNA, the CDR3 is TGTGCCAGCAGCCTGCAGGGGGGAGGGACTGAAGCTTTCTTT.

This clonotype was seen at least ten times. The rearrangement links TRBV9 to TRBJ2-3, with a tentative D call TRBD2 (6 bases). The CDR3 has 15 amino acids. In germline, CDR1 is SGDLS, CDR2 YYNGEE. Trimming left V 0 bases short and J 5 bases short, with 13 bases between. CDR3 sequence reads: CASSVGGTPGDTQYF. The CDR3 DNA reads as TGTGCCAGCAGCGTAGGCGGGACTCCAGGAGATACGCAGTATTTT.

A few counts support this clonotype. J is TRBJ1-6 and V is TRBV28; D may be TRBD1 (5 bases). Between the trimmed V and J ends, which lost 3 bases and 10 bases, there was a span of 10 bases. The CDR3 consists of 13 residues. Germline CDR1 is MDHEN and CDR2 is SYDVKM. The CDR3, as DNA: TGTGCCAGCAGTTTCCCGGGGGGATCACCCCTCCACTTT. Translation: CASSFPGGSPLHF.

The sample holds a few counts of this clonotype. The rearrangement uses TRBV4-1 and TRBJ2-3; D remains unclear. V was pared by 1 base and J by 6 bases, with 8 bases between. This CDR3 comprises 13 residues. Germline assignment: CDR1 MGHRA and CDR2 YSYEKL. The CDR3 coding sequence is TGCGCCAGCAGCCAAGCCCCCAAGGATACGCAGTATTTT. It encodes CASSQAPKDTQYF.

V is TRBV14 and J is TRBJ1-6; the D gene is possibly TRBD1 (5 bases). Germline assignment: CDR1 SGHDN and CDR2 FVKESK. The CDR3 is made up of 17 amino acids. The V gene lost 1 base and the J gene lost 7 bases, with 17 bases spanning the gap. The CDR3 reads CASSQVQGDLINSPLHF. The CDR3 DNA follows: TGTGCCAGCAGCCAAGTTCAAGGGGACCTCATCAATTCACCCCTCCACTTT.